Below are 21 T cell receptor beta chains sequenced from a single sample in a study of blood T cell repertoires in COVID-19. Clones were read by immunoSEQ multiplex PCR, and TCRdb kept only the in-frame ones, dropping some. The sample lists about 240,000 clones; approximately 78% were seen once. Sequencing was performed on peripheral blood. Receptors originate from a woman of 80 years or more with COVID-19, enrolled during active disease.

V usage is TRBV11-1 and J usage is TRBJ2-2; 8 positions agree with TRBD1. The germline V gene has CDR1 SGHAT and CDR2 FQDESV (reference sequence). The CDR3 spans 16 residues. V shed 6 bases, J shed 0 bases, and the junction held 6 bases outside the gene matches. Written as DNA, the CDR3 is TGTGCCAGCAGTCCAAGGGACAGGTCGAACACCGGGGAGCTGTTTTTT. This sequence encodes CASSPRDRSNTGELFF.

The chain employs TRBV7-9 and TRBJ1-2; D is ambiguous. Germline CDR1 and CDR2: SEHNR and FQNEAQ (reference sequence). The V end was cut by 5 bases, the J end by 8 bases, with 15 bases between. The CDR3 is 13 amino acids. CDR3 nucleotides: TGTGCCAGCAGCCATGGGGTGCCGGGGGGCTACACCTTC. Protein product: CASSHGVPGGYTF.

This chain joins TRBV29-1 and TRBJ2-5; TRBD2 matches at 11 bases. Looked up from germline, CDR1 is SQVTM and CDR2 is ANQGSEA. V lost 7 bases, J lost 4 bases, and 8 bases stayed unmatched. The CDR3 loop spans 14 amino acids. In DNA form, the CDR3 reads TGCAGCGCATCCGGGACTAGCGGCAGAGAGACCCAGTACTTC. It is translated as CSASGTSGRETQYF.

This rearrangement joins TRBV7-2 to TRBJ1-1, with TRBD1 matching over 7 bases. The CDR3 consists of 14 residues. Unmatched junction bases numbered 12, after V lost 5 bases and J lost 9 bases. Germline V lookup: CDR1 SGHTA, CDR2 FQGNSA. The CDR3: CASSERAGQLQAFF. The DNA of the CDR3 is TGTGCCAGCAGCGAGAGGGCGGGACAGCTTCAAGCTTTCTTT.

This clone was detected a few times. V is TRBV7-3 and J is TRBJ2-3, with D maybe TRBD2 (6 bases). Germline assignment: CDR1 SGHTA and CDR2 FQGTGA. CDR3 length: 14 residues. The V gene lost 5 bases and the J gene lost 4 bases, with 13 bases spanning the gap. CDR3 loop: CASSPGLQADTQYF. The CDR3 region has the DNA TGTGCCAGCAGCCCGGGACTTCAGGCAGATACGCAGTATTTT.

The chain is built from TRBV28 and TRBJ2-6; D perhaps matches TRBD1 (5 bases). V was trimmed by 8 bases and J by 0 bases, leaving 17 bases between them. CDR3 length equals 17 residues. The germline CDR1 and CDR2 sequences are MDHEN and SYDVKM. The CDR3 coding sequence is TGTGCCAGCCTATTTGCTGGGGCCAGCTCTGGGGCCAACGTCCTGACTTTC. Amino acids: CASLFAGASSGANVLTF.

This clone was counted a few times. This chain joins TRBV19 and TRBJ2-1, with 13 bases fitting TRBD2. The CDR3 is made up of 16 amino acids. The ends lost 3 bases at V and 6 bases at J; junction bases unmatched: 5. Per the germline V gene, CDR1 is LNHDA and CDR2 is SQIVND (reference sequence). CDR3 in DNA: TGTGCCAGTAGTATTCAAGGACTAGCGGGGGCCAATGAGCAGTTCTTC. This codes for CASSIQGLAGANEQFF.

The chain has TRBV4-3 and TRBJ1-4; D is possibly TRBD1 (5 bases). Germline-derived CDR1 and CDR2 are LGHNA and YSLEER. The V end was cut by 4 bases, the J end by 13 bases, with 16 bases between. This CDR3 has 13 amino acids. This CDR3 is CASSLTTVSLLFF. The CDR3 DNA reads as TGCGCCAGCAGCCTCACGACAGTCTCGCTACTGTTTTTT.

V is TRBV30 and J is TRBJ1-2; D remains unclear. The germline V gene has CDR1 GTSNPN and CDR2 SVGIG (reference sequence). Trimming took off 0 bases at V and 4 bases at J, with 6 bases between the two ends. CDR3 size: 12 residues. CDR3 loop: CAWSVQTYGYTF. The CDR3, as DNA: TGTGCCTGGAGTGTACAGACCTATGGCTACACCTTC.

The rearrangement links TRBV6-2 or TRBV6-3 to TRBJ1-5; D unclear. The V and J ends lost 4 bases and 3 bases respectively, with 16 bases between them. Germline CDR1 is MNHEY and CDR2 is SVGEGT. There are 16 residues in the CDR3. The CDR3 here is CASSSNRVVSNQPQHF. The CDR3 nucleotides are TGTGCCAGCAGTTCGAACAGAGTGGTCTCCAATCAGCCCCAGCATTTT.

The CDR3 is CASTSKGDQPQHF. CDR3 bases: TGTGCCAGCACCAGCAAAGGGGATCAGCCCCAGCATTTT. The chain is built from TRBV6-5 and TRBJ1-5, with a tentative D call TRBD1 (5 bases). This CDR3 has 13 residues. Germline values: CDR1 MNHEY, CDR2 SVGAGI. Trimming took 7 bases from V and 5 from J, leaving 12 bases between them.

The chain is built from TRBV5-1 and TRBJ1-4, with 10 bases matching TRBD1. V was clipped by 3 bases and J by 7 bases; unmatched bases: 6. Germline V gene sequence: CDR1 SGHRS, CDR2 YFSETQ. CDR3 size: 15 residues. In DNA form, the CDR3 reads TGCGCCAGCAGCTACGCGACAGGGGGCGGTGAAAAACTGTTTTTT. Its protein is CASSYATGGGEKLFF.

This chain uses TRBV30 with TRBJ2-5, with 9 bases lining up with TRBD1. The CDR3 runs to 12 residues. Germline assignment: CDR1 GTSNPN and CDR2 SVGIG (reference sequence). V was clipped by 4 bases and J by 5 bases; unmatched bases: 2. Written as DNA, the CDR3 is TGTGCCTGGAACAGGGGGCAGGAGACCCAGTACTTC. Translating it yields CAWNRGQETQYF.

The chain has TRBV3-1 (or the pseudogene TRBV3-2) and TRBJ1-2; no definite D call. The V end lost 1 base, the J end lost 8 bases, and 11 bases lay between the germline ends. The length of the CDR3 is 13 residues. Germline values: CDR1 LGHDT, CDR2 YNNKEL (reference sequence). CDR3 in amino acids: CASSQAGGEGYTF. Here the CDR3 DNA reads TGTGCCAGCAGCCAAGCAGGAGGCGAAGGCTACACCTTC.

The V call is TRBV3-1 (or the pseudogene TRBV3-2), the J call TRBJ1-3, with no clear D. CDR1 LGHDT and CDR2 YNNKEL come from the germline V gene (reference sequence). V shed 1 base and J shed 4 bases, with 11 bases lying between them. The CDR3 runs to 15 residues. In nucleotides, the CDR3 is TGTGCCAGCAGCCAAGGAGGGCTTGGCGGAAACACCATATATTTT. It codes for CASSQGGLGGNTIYF.

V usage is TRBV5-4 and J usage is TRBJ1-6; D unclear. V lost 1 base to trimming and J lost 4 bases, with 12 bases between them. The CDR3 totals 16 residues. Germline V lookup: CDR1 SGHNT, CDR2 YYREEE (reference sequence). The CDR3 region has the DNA TGTGCCAGCAGCTTGTCGGCTACGGGGTATAATTCACCCCTCCACTTT. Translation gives CASSLSATGYNSPLHF.

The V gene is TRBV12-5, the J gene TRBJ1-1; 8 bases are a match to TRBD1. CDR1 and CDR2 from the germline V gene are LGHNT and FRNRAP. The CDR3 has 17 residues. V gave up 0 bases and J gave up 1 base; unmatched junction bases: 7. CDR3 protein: CASGLVPTGARNTEAFF. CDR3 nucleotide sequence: TGTGCTAGTGGTTTGGTTCCGACAGGGGCCAGGAACACTGAAGCTTTCTTT.

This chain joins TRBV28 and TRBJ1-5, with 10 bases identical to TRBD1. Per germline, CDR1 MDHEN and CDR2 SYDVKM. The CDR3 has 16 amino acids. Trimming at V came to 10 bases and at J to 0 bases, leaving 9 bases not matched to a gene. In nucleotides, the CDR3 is TGTGCCATTCCGGACAGGGGGTACCCTAGCAATCAGCCCCAGCATTTT. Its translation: CAIPDRGYPSNQPQHF.

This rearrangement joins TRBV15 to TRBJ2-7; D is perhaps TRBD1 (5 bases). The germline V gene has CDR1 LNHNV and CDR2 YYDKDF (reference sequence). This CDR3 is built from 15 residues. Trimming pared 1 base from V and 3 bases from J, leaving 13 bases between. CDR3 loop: CATSRGQYLDYEQYF. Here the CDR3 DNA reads TGTGCCACCAGCAGAGGACAGTATCTAGACTACGAGCAGTACTTC.

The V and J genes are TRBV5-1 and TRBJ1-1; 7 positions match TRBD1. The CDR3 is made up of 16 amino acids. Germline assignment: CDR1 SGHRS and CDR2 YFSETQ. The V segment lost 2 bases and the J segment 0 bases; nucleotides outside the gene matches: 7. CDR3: CASSLQGPTMNTEAFF. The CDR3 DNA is TGCGCCAGCAGCTTACAGGGGCCTACCATGAACACTGAAGCTTTCTTT.

CDR3 sequence: CASRIQGTEAFF. The CDR3 bases are TGTGCCAGCCGTATACAGGGAACTGAAGCTTTCTTT. V gene TRBV6-5 combines with J gene TRBJ1-1; D is perhaps TRBD1 (6 bases). Per germline, CDR1 MNHEY and CDR2 SVGAGI. The CDR3 has 12 amino acids. The V end lost 8 bases, the J end lost 5 bases, and 12 bases lay between the germline ends.